This T cell receptor (beta chain) was obtained from a study of response to subunit inactivated influenza vaccine. TCRdb itself ran the RT-PCR reads through MiXCR, one entry per CDR3 protein. The table shows 490,000 or so distinct CDR3 sequences, with about 7.6% occurring only once. This CDR3 is built from 17 residues. Germline CDR1 reads SGHRS; CDR2 reads YFSETQ. V shed 0 bases, J shed 7 bases, and the junction held 11 bases outside the gene matches. Study-level findings and limits: That few new T cells are recruited by each seasonal influenza vaccination was the authors' suggestion.

There are a few counts of this clonotype. Its specificity is not known. The input for sequencing was PBMCs from blood, taken about 24 months after vaccination. The rearrangement links TRBV5-1 to TRBJ2-3; 10 bases fit TRBD1. This clonotype was obtained from a man aged 45 to 75 who received an inactivated influenza vaccine. As DNA, the CDR3 is TGCGCCAGCAGCTTGGGTTCTGGGACAGGGGATTTTTATACGCAGTATTTT. Translated, it gives CASSLGSGTGDFYTQYF.